This T cell receptor beta chain stems from a study of blood T cell repertoires in COVID-19. The CDR3 is 15 residues long. Germline V lookup: CDR1 LGHNA, CDR2 YNFKEQ. V was cut by 1 base and J by 5 bases, with 12 bases left in between. Clones were read by immunoSEQ multiplex PCR, and TCRdb kept only the in-frame ones, dropping some. Of about 310,000 clones listed, around 91% are singletons. The rearrangement links TRBV4-2 to TRBJ2-1; TRBD2 might be the D (6 bases). This clonotype originated in a woman aged 40 to 50 who had recovered from COVID-19. Sequencing input: PBMCs or T cells enriched from blood (not recorded which). The chain's CDR3 is CASSQGREQDNEQFF. CDR3 DNA: TGTGCCAGCAGCCAAGGGCGGGAACAGGACAATGAGCAGTTCTTC.